The next 17 T cell receptor beta chains were all read from a single sample in a study of cytomegalovirus exposure and HLA in healthy donors. The PCR employed 60 Vbeta primers together with 13 Jbeta primers. The repertoire was sequenced with immunoSEQ multiplex PCR; TCRdb's copy has only in-frame clones and lacks some. The repertoire holds about 59,000 clones, with 75% to 90% as singletons. The sequenced material came from PBMCs. All receptors come from a woman in her thirties or forties in good health and CMV-seronegative.

The DNA of the CDR3 is TGTGCCAGCACCCTCGGACAGGGGACAAAGGAGGAGTACTTC. Protein: CASTLGQGTKEEYF. V is TRBV28 and J is TRBJ2-7; 9 bases fit TRBD1. With V trimmed by 7 bases and J by 11 bases, 15 bases remained unmatched. The CDR3 is made up of 14 amino acids. Germline V gene lookup returns CDR1 MDHEN and CDR2 SYDVKM.

This rearrangement joins TRBV7-6 to TRBJ2-7, with 7 bases identical to TRBD2. Germline V gives CDR1 SGHVS, CDR2 FNYEAQ. CDR3 length: 15 amino acids. The V gene end was trimmed by 0 bases and the J gene end by 2 bases; junction bases not matched to a gene: 4. CDR3 loop: CASSLAVGLPYEQYF. The CDR3, as DNA: TGTGCCAGCAGCTTAGCGGTGGGACTACCCTACGAGCAGTACTTC.

The gene calls are TRBV19 and TRBJ2-2; tentatively, D is TRBD1 (5 bases). V was cut by 4 bases and J by 6 bases, with 9 bases left in between. Germline V CDR1 and CDR2: LNHDA, SQIVND (reference sequence). The CDR3 spans 13 residues. CDR3: CASSRQPPGELFF. In nucleotides, the CDR3 is TGTGCCAGTAGTAGACAGCCTCCCGGGGAGCTGTTTTTT. Looking up the rest from reference TRBV19 and TRBJ2-2 gives the full variable domain: DGGITQSPKYLFRKEGQNVTLSCEQNLNHDAMYWYRQDPGQGLRLIYYSQIVNDFQKGDIAEGYSVSREKKESFPLTVTSAQKNPTAFYLCASSRQPPGELFFGEGSRLTVL.

This chain links TRBV18 with TRBJ2-2, with 8 bases that match TRBD1. The CDR3 covers 16 residues. V shed 1 base, J shed 7 bases, and the junction held 8 bases outside the gene matches. From germline, CDR1 is KGHSH and CDR2 LQKENI. This CDR3 reads CASSPRQGNSDGELFF. CDR3 DNA: TGTGCCAGCTCACCACGACAGGGGAACAGTGACGGGGAGCTGTTTTTT.

The chain joins TRBV19 to TRBJ1-3; TRBD1 is a possible D gene (6 bases). CDR1 is LNHDA and CDR2 is SQIVND in the germline V gene (reference sequence). The CDR3 has 14 amino acids. Trimming pared 5 bases from V and 1 base from J, leaving 9 bases between. CDR3 region: CASSLQGSGNTIYF. The CDR3 nucleotides are TGTGCCAGTAGTCTACAGGGTTCTGGAAACACCATATATTTT.

The gene calls are TRBV30 and TRBJ1-5, with D possibly matching TRBD1 (6 bases). The CDR3 runs to 14 residues. CDR1 and CDR2 from the germline V gene are GTSNPN and SVGIG (reference sequence). V was cut by 2 bases and J by 0 bases, with 8 bases left in between. The CDR3 DNA reads TGTGCCTGGAGTAAGGACAGTAGCAATCAGCCCCAGCATTTT. Amino acids: CAWSKDSSNQPQHF.

This clone appeared a few times. The rearrangement uses TRBV11-2 and TRBJ2-7, with no clear D. The CDR3 runs to 14 residues. From germline, CDR1 is SGHAT and CDR2 FQNNGV. The V end was cut by 0 bases, the J end by 2 bases, with 8 bases between. CDR3 region: CASSLDLRTYEQYF. DNA for the CDR3: TGTGCCAGCAGCTTAGATCTACGAACCTACGAGCAGTACTTC.

This chain links TRBV7-9 with TRBJ1-5; D is ambiguous. CDR3 length: 17 amino acids. V was shortened by 7 bases and J by 4 bases, with 23 bases between the two germline ends. Germline lookup yields CDR1 SEHNR and CDR2 FQNEAQ (reference sequence). The CDR3 reads CASTPGLYTEPNQPQHF. The CDR3 region has the DNA TGTGCCAGCACCCCGGGGTTATACACAGAACCAAATCAGCCCCAGCATTTT.

This chain joins TRBV20-1 and TRBJ1-2; no clear D. Looked up from germline, CDR1 is DFQATT and CDR2 is SNEGSKA (reference sequence). The CDR3 runs 11 residues. The chain's CDR3 is CSNSIDYGYTF. CDR3 in DNA: TGCAGCAACAGCATAGACTATGGCTACACCTTC.

This chain connects TRBV5-6 to TRBJ1-6, with 7 bases identical to TRBD1. This CDR3 has 15 amino acids. The germline V gene encodes CDR1 SGHDT and CDR2 YYEEEE. The V and J ends lost 4 bases and 5 bases, in that order; junction bases with no gene match: 6. The CDR3 bases are TGTGCCAGCAGCCAGGGACAGTTAAATAATTCACCCCTCCACTTT. It yields the protein CASSQGQLNNSPLHF.

This sequence joins TRBV4-2 and TRBJ2-6; D is uncertain. Germline lookup yields CDR1 LGHNA and CDR2 YNFKEQ. The CDR3 totals 17 residues. V lost 0 bases and J 3 bases, leaving 12 bases between the germline ends. In DNA, the CDR3 is TGTGCCAGCAGCCAAGATTATGGCGCAGGTGGGGCCAACGTCCTGACTTTC. It yields the protein CASSQDYGAGGANVLTF.

The V and J genes are TRBV4-3 and TRBJ1-5; D possibly corresponds to TRBD1 (5 bases). This CDR3 contains 15 residues. Germline V CDR1 and CDR2: LGHNA, YSLEER. V lost 0 bases and J lost 4, with 10 bases in between. This CDR3 reads CASSQETGSNQPQHF. CDR3 nucleotide sequence: TGCGCCAGCAGCCAAGAAACAGGTAGTAATCAGCCCCAGCATTTT.

The J gene is TRBJ2-1, the V gene TRBV28; 14 bases line up with TRBD2. The V segment lost 3 bases and the J segment 8 bases; nucleotides outside the gene matches: 3. The CDR3 runs 15 residues. CDR1 and CDR2 (germline): MDHEN, SYDVKM. In DNA form, the CDR3 reads TGTGCCAGCAGTTTGACTAGCGGGAGGGTCGATGAGCAGTTCTTC. It yields the protein CASSLTSGRVDEQFF.

The chain employs TRBV29-1 and TRBJ1-5; TRBD1 might be the D (5 bases). With 6 bases removed from V and 5 bases from J, the gap between germline ends came to 14 bases. Germline CDR1 reads SQVTM; CDR2 reads ANQGSEA. The CDR3 loop spans 13 amino acids. The CDR3 DNA follows: TGCAGCGTGATCGGCGGGGCGGATCAGCCCCAGCATTTT. Its translation: CSVIGGADQPQHF. The full variable domain, rest sourced from reference TRBV29-1 and TRBJ1-5, is SAVISQKPSRDICQRGTSLTIQCQVDSQVTMMFWYRQQPGQSLTLIATANQGSEATYESGFVIDKFPISRPNLTFSTLTVSNMSPEDSSIYLCSVIGGADQPQHFGDGTRLSIL.

The chain uses TRBV6-6 and TRBJ1-2, with D hard to call. Germline CDR1 is MNHNY and CDR2 is SVGAGI (reference sequence). This CDR3 comprises 12 residues. Trimming stripped 4 bases from V and 3 bases from J, with 6 bases between. The CDR3 sequence: CASSSLDYGYTF. The CDR3 nucleotides read TGTGCCAGCAGTTCACTCGACTATGGCTACACCTTC.

The chain is built from TRBV28 and TRBJ2-5; 8 nucleotides match TRBD2. The CDR3 sequence is 13 residues long. The V gene's germline CDR1 is MDHEN and CDR2 SYDVKM. Trimming at V came to 9 bases and at J to 4 bases, leaving 7 bases not matched to a gene. CDR3 in amino acids: CASLPGGGETQYF. The CDR3 DNA reads as TGTGCCAGTCTTCCGGGGGGGGGAGAGACCCAGTACTTC.

This clone has a single count. One junction end disagrees with the germline gene, perhaps due to a read error. The chain joins TRBV7-3 to TRBJ1-1; D unclear. The germline V gene has CDR1 SGHTA and CDR2 FQGTGA. This CDR3 spans 18 amino acids. This CDR3 reads CASSATPPTPGGNTVAFF. The CDR3, as DNA: TGTGCCAGCAGCGCCACCCCTCCGACCCCCGGAGGGAACACTGTAGCTTTCTTT. Complete variable domain (other parts from reference TRBV7-3 and TRBJ1-1): GAGVSQTPSNKVTEKGKYVELRCDPISGHTALYWYRQSLGQGPEFLIYFQGTGAADDSGLPNDRFFAVRPEGSVSTLKIQRTERGDSAVYLCASSATPPTPGGNTVAFFGQGTRLTVV.